The clone carrying this TCR beta chain has a count of ten or more. The sample is drawn from a study of response to subunit inactivated influenza vaccine. V lost 5 bases, J lost 0 bases, and 11 bases lay in between. The CDR3 runs 14 residues. CDR1 is DFQATT, CDR2 SNEGSKA, per germline (reference sequence). One entry per CDR3 protein, called by TCRdb with MiXCR from the RT-PCR reads. The sample contains about 780,000 distinct CDR3 sequences, about 18% of which appear only once. V usage is TRBV20-1 and J usage is TRBJ2-1; D is tentatively TRBD1 or TRBD2 (5 bases each). This clonotype was sampled from a man aged 50 or older who received an inactivated influenza vaccine. The sample consisted of PBMCs from blood, taken about 5 days after vaccination. The CDR3 coding sequence is TGCAGTGCTCCGGGGCGGCGCTCCTACAATGAGCAGTTCTTC. Protein: CSAPGRRSYNEQFF.